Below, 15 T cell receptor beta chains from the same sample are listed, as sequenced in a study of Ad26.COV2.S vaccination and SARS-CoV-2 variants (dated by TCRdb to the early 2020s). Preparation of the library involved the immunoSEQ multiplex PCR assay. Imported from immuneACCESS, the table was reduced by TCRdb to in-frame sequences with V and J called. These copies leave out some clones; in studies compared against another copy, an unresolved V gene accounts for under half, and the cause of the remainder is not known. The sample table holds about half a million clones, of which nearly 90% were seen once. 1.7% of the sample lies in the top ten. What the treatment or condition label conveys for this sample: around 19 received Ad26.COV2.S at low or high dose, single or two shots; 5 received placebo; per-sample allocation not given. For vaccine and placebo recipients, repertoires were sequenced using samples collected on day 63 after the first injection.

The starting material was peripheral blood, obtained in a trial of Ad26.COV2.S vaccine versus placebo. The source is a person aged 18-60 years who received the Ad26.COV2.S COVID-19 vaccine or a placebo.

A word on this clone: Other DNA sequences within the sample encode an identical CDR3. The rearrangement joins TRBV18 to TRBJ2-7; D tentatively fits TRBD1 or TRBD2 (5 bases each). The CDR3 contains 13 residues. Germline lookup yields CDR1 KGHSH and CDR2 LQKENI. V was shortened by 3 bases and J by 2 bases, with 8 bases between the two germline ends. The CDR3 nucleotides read TGTGCCAGCTCACCGAGGGGCCCCTACGAGCAGTACTTC. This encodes CASSPRGPYEQYF.

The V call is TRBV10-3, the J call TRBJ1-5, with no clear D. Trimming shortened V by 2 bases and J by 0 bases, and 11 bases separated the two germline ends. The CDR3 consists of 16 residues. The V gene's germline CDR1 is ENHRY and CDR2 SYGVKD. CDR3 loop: CAISEVHSHSNQPQHF. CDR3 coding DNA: TGTGCCATCAGTGAGGTTCACAGCCATAGCAATCAGCCCCAGCATTTT.

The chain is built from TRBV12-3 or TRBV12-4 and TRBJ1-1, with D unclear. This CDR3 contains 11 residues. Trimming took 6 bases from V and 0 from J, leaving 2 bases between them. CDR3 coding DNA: TGTGCCAGCAGGCTGAACACTGAAGCTTTCTTT. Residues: CASRLNTEAFF.

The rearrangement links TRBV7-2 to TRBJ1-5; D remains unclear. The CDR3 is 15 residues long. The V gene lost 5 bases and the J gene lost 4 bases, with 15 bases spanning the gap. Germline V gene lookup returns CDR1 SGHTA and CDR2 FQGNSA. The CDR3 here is CASSPRHRSNQPQHF. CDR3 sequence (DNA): TGTGCCAGCAGCCCAAGACATCGTTCAAATCAGCCCCAGCATTTT.

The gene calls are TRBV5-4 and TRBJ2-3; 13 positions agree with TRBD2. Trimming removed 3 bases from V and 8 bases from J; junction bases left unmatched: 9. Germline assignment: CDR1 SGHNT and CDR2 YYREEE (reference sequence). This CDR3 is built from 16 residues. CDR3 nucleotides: TGTGCCAGCAGCTCTACTAGCGGGGGGGCATTGAGTACGCAGTATTTT. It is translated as CASSSTSGGALSTQYF.

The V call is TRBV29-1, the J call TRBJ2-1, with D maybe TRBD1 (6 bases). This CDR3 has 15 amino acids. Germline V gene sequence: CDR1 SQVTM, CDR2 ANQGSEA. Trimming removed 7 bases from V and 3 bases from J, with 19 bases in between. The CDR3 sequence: CSAEADSILYNEQFF. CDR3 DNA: TGCAGCGCCGAGGCGGACAGTATTCTCTACAATGAGCAGTTCTTC.

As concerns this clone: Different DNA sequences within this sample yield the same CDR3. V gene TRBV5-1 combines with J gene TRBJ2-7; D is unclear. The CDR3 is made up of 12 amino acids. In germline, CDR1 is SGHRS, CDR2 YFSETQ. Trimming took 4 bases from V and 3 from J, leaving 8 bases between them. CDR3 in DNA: TGCGCCAGCAGCCTGGACGGCTACGAGCAGTACTTC. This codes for CASSLDGYEQYF. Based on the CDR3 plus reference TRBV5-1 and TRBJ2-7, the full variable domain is KAGVTQTPRYLIKTRGQQVTLSCSPISGHRSVSWYQQTPGQGLQFLFEYFSETQRNKGNFPGRFSGRQFSNSRSEMNVSTLELGDSALYLCASSLDGYEQYFGPGTRLTVT.

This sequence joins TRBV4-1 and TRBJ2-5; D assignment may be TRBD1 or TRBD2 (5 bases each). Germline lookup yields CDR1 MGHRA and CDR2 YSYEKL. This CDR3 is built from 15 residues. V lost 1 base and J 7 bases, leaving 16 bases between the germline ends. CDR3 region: CASSQVIRGRGTQYF. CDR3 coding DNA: TGCGCCAGCAGCCAAGTTATCCGGGGCCGGGGGACCCAGTACTTC.

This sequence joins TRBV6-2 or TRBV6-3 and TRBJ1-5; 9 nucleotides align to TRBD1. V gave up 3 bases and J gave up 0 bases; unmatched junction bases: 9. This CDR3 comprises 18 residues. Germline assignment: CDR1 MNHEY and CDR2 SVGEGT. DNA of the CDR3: TGTGCCAGCAGTTATGCCGGGACAGGGAAATATAGCAATCAGCCCCAGCATTTT. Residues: CASSYAGTGKYSNQPQHF.

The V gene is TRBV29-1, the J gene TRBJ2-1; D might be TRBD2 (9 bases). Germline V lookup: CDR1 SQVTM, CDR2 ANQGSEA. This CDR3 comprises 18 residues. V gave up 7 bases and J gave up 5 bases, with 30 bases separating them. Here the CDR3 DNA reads TGCAGCGGGGGGGACAGGTCGAGGCATAGACTAGCGGACAATGAGCAGTTCTTC. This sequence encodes CSGGDRSRHRLADNEQFF.

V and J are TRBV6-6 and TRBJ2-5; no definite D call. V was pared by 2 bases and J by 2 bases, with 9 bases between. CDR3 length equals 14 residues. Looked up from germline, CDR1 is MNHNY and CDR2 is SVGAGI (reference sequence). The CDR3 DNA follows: TGTGCCAGCAGTTACCCCGACGGACAAGAGACCCAGTACTTC. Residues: CASSYPDGQETQYF.

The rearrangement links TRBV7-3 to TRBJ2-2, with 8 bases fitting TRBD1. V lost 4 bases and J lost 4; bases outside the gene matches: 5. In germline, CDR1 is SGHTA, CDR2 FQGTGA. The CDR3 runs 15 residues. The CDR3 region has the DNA TGTGCCAGCAGCTCTGGGACAGGTATCACCGGGGAGCTGTTTTTT. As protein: CASSSGTGITGELFF. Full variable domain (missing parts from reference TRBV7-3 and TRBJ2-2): GAGVSQTPSNKVTEKGKYVELRCDPISGHTALYWYRQSLGQGPEFLIYFQGTGAADDSGLPNDRFFAVRPEGSVSTLKIQRTERGDSAVYLCASSSGTGITGELFFGEGSRLTVL.

This chain's CDR3 is CASSYGLAGAYNEQFF. The CDR3 region has the DNA TGTGCCAGCAGTTACGGGCTAGCGGGGGCCTACAATGAGCAGTTCTTC. The chain joins TRBV6-2 or TRBV6-3 to TRBJ2-1; 10 bases match TRBD2. Germline values: CDR1 MNHEY, CDR2 SVGEGT. J gave up 2 bases and V 2 bases, and 3 bases lay outside the gene matches. This CDR3 is built from 16 residues.

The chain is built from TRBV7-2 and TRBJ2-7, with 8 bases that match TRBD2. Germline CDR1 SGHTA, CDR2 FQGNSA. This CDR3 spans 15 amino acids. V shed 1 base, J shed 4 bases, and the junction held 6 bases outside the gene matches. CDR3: CASSLGLASGYEQYF. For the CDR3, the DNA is TGTGCCAGCAGCTTAGGGCTGGCTAGCGGGTACGAGCAGTACTTC. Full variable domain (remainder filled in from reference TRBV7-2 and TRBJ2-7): GAGVSQSPSNKVTEKGKDVELRCDPISGHTALYWYRQSLGQGLEFLIYFQGNSAPDKSGLPSDRFSAERTGGSVSTLTIQRTQQEDSAVYLCASSLGLASGYEQYFGPGTRLTVT.

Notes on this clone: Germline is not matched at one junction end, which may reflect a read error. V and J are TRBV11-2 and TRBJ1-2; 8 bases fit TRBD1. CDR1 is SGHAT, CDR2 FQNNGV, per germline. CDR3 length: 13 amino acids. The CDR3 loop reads CASRNLRWTGLFF. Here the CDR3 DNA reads TGTGCCAGCAGGAACCTACGTTGGACAGGGCTTTTCTTC. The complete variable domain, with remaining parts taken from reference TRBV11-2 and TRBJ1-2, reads EAGVAQSPRYKIIEKRQSVAFWCNPISGHATLYWYQQILGQGPKLLIQFQNNGVVDDSQLPKDRFSAERLKGVDSTLKIQPAKLEDSAVYLCASRNLRWTGLFFGSGTRLTVV.